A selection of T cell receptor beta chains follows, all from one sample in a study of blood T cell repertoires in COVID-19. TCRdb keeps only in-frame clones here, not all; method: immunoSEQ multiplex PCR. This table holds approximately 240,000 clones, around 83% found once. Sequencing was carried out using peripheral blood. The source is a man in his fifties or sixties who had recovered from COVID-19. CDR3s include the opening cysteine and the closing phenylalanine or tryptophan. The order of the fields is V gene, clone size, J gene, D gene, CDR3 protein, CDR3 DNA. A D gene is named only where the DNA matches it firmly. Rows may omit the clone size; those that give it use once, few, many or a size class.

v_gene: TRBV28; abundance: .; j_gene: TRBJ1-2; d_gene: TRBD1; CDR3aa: CASSGTGLYGYTF; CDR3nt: TGTGCCAGCAGTGGGACAGGTTTATATGGCTACACCTTC
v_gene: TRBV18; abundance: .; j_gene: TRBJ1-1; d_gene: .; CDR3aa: CASSLSGTNTEAFF; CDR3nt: TGTGCCAGCTCACTATCAGGAACGAACACTGAAGCTTTCTTT
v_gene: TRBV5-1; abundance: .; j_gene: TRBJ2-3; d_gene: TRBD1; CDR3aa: CASSLGTGSAADTQYF; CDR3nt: TGCGCCAGCAGCTTAGGGACAGGGAGTGCCGCAGATACGCAGTATTTT
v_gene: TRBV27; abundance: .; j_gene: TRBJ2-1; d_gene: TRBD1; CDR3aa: CASSLTGTLYNEQFF; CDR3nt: TGTGCCAGCAGTTTGACAGGGACCTTATACAATGAGCAGTTCTTC
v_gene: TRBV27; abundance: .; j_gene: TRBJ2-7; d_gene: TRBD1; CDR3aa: CASSANRGPVYEQYF; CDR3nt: TGTGCCAGCAGTGCAAACAGGGGCCCCGTGTACGAGCAGTACTTC
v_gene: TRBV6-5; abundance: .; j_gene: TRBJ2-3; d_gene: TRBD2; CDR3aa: CASSRASGRPDTQYF; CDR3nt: TGTGCCAGCAGTAGGGCTAGCGGGAGGCCAGATACGCAGTATTTT
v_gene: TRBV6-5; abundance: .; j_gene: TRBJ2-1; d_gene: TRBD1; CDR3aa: CASSYSGQGGFNEQFF; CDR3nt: TGTGCCAGCAGTTACTCCGGACAGGGTGGTTTTAATGAGCAGTTCTTC
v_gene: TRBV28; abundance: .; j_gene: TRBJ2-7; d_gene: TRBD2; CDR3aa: CASTPLMGAGAGLEQYF; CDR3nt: TGTGCCAGCACCCCTCTCATGGGCGCGGGAGCTGGTCTCGAGCAGTACTTC
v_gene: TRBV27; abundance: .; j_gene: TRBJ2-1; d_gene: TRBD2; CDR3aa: CASSASRGGFSYNEQFF; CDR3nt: TGTGCCAGCAGCGCATCGCGGGGAGGGTTCTCCTACAATGAGCAGTTCTTC
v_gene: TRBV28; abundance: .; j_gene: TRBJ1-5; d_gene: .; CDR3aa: CASSGGGGGQPQHF; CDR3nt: TGTGCCAGCAGCGGGGGGGGCGGAGGGCAGCCCCAGCATTTT
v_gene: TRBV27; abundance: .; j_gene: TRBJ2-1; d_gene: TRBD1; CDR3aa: CACRGQGKGETYNEQFF; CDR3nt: TGTGCCTGTCGCGGACAGGGGAAAGGAGAAACCTACAATGAGCAGTTCTTC
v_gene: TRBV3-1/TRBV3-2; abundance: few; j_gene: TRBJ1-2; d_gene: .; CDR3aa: CASSQGQKVNYGYTF; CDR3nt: TGTGCCAGCAGCCAAGGACAGAAAGTTAACTATGGCTACACCTTC
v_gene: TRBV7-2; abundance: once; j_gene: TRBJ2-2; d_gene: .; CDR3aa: CASSSLSGANTGELFF; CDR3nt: TGTGCCAGCAGCTCGTTATCGGGGGCGAACACCGGGGAGCTGTTTTTT
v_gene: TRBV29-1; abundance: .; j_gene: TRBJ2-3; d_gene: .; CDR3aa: CSVDRMGTDTQYF; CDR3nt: TGCAGCGTCGACAGGATGGGCACAGATACGCAGTATTTT
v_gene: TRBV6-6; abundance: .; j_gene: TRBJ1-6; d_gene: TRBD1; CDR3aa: CASLGQVVGSPLHF; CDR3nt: TGTGCCAGCCTCGGACAGGTTGTGGGTTCACCCCTCCACTTT
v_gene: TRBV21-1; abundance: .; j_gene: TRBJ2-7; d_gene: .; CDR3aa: CASSNVREGLASYEQYF; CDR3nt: TGTGCCAGCAGCAATGTTCGGGAGGGCCTAGCGTCCTACGAGCAGTACTTC
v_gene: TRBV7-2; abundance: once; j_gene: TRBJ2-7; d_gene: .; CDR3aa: CASSRQRSSYEQYF; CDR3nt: TGTGCCAGCAGCCGCCAGCGTTCCTCCTACGAGCAGTACTTC
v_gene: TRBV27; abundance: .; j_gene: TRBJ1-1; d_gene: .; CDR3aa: CASSLYRTGHQDMNTEAFF; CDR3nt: TGTGCCAGCAGTTTATACCGAACGGGACACCAAGACATGAACACTGAAGCTTTCTTT
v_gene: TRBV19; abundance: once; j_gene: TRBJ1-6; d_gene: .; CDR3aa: CASSMGDIYNSPLHF; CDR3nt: TGTGCCAGTAGTATGGGGGACATCTATAATTCACCCCTCCACTTT
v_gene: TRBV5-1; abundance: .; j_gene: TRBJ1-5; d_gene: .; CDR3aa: CASSLTGGRNQPQHF; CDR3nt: TGCGCCAGCAGCTTGACGGGGGGCCGCAATCAGCCCCAGCATTTT
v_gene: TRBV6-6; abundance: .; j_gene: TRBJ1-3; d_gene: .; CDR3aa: CASSGSGNTIYF; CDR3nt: TGTGCCAGCTCAGGGTCTGGAAACACCATATATTTT
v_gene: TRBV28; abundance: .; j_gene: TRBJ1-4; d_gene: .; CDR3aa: CASSLLSATNEKLFF; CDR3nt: TGTGCCAGCAGTCTTTTGAGTGCAACTAATGAAAAACTGTTTTTT
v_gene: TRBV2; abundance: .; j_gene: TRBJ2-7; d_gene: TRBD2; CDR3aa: CASSEAATSGHYEQYF; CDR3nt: TGTGCCAGCAGTGAAGCCGCAACTAGCGGCCACTACGAGCAGTACTTC
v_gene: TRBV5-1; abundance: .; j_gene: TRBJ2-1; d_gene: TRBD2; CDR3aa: CASSRTSGSSYNEQFF; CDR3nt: TGCGCCAGCAGCCGCACTAGCGGGAGCTCCTACAATGAGCAGTTCTTC
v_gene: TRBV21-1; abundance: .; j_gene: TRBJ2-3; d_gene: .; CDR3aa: CASSNSWTGDPLSTDTQYF; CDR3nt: TGTGCCAGCAGCAATTCCTGGACAGGAGACCCGCTAAGCACAGATACGCAGTATTTT
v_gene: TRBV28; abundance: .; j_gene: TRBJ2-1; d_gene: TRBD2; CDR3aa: CASNYTSGRRYNEQFF; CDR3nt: TGTGCCAGCAATTACACTAGCGGGAGAAGGTACAATGAGCAGTTCTTC
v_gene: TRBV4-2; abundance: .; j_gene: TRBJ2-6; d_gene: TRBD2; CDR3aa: CASSRTTTLRGTSASGANVLTF; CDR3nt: TGTGCCAGCAGCCGAACCACAACTCTCCGGGGGACTAGCGCCTCTGGGGCCAACGTCCTGACTTTC
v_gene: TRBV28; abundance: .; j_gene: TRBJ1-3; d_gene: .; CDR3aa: CASSWGPRAGNTIYF; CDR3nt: TGTGCCAGCAGCTGGGGCCCACGGGCCGGAAACACCATATATTTT
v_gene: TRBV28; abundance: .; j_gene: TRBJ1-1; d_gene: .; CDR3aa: CASSSPGRGTEAFF; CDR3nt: TGTGCCAGCAGTTCCCCGGGCCGGGGAACTGAAGCTTTCTTT
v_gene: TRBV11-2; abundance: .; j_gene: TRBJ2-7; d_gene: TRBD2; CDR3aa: CASSRWTSGSIKEQYF; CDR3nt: TGTGCCAGCAGCCGCTGGACTAGCGGGAGTATTAAGGAGCAGTACTTC
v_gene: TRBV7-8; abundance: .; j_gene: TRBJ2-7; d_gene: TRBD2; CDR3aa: CASSTDSGRAYEQYF; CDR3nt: TGTGCCAGCAGCACTGATAGCGGGAGGGCCTACGAGCAGTACTTC
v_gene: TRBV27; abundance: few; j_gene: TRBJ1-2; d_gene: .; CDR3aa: CATHSYQGSYGYTF; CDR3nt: TGTGCCACCCATTCTTACCAGGGGAGCTATGGCTACACCTTC
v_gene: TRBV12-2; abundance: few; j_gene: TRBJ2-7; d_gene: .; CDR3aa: CASRPRGRPPYEQYF; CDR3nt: TGTGCAAGTCGCCCCCGAGGGCGGCCCCCCTACGAGCAGTACTTC
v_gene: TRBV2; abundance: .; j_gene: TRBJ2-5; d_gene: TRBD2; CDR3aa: CASSEALVAGGLKTQYF; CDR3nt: TGTGCCAGCAGTGAAGCGCTTGTAGCGGGAGGTCTAAAGACCCAGTACTTC
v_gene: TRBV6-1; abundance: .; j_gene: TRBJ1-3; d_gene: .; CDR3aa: CASSEPGAGNTIYF; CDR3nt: TGTGCCAGCAGTGAACCGGGGGCTGGAAACACCATATATTTT
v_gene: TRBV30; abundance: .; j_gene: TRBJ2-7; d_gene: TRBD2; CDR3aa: CAWSGRTTSGSYEQYF; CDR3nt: TGTGCCTGGAGTGGGAGGACAACTAGCGGGAGCTACGAGCAGTACTTC